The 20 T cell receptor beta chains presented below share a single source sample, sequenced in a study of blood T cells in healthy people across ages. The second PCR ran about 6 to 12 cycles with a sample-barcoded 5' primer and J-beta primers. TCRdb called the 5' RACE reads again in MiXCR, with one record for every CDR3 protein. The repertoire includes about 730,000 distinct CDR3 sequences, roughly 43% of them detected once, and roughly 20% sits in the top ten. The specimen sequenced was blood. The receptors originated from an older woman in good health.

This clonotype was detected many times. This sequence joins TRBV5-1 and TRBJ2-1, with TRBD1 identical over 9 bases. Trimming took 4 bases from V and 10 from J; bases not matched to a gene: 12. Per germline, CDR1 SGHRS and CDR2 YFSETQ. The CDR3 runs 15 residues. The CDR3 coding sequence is TGCGCCAGCAGCGATTCGACAGGGGGATTTGCGGAGCAGTTCTTC. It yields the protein CASSDSTGGFAEQFF.

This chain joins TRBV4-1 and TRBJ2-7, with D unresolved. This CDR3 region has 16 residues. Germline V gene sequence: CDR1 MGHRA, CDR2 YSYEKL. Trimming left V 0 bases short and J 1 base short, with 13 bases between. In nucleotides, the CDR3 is TGCGCCAGCAGCCAAGAAGGTCGCAACCCGTCCTACGAGCAGTACTTC. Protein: CASSQEGRNPSYEQYF.

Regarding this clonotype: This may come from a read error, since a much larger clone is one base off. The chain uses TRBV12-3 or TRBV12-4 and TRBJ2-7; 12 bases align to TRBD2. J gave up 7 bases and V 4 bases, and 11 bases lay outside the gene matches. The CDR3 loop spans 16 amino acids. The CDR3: CASSSGTSGPVSEQYF. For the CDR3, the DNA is TGTGCCAGCAGTTCAGGGACTAGCGGGCCAGTCAGTGAGCAGTACTTC.

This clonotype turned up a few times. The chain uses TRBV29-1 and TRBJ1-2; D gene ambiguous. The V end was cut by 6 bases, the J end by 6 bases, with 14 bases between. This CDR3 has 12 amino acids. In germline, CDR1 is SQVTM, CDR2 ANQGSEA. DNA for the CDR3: TGCAGCGTCACTCAATTCACGGATGGCTACACCTTC. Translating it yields CSVTQFTDGYTF.

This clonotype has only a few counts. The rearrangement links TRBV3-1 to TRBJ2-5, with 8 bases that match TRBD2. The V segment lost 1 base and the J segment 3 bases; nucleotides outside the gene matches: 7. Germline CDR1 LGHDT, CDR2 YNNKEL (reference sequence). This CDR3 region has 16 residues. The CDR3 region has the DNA TGTGCCAGCAGCCAAGGTCTAGGACTAGCAGAAGAGACCCAGTACTTC. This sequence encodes CASSQGLGLAEETQYF.

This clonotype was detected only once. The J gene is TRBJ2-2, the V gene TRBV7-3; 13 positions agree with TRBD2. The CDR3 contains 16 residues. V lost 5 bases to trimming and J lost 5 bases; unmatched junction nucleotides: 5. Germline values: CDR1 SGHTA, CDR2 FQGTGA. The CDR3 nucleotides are TGTGCCAGCAGCACCGGGACTAGCGGGGCTACCGGGGAGCTGTTTTTT. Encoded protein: CASSTGTSGATGELFF.

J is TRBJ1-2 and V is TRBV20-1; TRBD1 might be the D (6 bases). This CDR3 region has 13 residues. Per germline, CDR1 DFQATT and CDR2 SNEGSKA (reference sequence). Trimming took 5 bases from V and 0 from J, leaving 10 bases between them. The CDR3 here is CSADGTPNYGYTF. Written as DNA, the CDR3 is TGCAGTGCTGACGGGACACCTAACTATGGCTACACCTTC.

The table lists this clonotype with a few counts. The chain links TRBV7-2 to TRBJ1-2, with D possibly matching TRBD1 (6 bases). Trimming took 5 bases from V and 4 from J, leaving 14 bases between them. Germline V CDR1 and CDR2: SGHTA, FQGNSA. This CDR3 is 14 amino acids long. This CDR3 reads CASSPGQRLYGYTF. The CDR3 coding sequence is TGTGCCAGCAGCCCAGGACAGAGGCTCTATGGCTACACCTTC.

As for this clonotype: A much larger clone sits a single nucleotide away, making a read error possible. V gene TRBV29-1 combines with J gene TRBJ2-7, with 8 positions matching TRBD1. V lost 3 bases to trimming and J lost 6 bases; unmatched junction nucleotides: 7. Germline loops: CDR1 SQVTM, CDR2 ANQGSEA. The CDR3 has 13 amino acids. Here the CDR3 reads CSVDGQGTREQYF. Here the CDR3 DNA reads TGCAGCGTTGATGGACAGGGTACCCGCGAGCAGTACTTC.

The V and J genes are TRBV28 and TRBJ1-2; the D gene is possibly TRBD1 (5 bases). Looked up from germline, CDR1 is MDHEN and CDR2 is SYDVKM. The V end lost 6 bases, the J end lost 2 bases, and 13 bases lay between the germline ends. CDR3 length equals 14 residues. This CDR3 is CASSGHPGNYGYTF. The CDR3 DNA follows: TGTGCCAGCAGCGGACACCCAGGGAACTATGGCTACACCTTC.

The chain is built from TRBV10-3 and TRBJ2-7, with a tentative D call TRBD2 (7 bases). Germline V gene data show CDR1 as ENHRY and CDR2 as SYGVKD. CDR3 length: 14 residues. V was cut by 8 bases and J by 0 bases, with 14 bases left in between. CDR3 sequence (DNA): TGTGCCATCTGGAGCGGGACATACTCCTACGAGCAGTACTTC. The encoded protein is CAIWSGTYSYEQYF.

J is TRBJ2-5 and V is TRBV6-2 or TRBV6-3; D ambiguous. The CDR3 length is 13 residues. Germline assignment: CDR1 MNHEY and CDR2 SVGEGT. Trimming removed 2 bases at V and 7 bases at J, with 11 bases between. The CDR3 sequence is CASSYLDRGTQYF. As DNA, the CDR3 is TGTGCCAGCAGTTACCTGGACCGCGGGACCCAGTACTTC.

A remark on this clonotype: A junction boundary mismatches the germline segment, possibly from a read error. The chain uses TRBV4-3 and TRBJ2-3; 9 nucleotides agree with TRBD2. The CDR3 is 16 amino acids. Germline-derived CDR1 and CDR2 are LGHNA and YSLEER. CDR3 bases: TGCGCCAGCAGCCGAGGGGCCGGGACTAGCAAAGATACGCAGTATTTT. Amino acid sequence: CASSRGAGTSKDTQYF.

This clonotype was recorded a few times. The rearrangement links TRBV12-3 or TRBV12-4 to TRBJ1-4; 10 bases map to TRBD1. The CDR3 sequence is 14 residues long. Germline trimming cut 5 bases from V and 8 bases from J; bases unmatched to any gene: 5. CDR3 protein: CASSTGTGEEKLFF. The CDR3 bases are TGTGCCAGCAGTACCGGGACAGGGGAAGAAAAACTGTTTTTT.

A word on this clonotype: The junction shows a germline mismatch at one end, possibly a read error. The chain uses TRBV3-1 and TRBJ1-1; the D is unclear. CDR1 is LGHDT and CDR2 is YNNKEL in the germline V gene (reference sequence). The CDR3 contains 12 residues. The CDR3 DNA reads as TGTGCCAGCCGGTCGACGAGCACTGGAGCTTTCTTT. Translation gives CASRSTSTGAFF.

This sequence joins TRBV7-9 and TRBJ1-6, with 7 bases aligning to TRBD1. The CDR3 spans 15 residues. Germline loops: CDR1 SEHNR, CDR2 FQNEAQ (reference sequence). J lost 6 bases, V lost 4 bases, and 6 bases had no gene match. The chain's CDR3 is CASSWAGQRNSPLHF. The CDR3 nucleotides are TGTGCCAGCAGCTGGGCGGGACAGCGTAATTCACCCCTCCACTTT.

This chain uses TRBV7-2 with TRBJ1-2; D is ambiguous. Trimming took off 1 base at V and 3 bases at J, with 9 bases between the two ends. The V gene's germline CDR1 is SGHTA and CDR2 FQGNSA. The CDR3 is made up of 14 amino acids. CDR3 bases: TGTGCCAGCAGCTTAGGAGCGCAGGACTATGGCTACACCTTC. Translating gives CASSLGAQDYGYTF.

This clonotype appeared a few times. The DNA for the CDR3 is TGCAGTGCCCAGACTAGCGGATTTAATGAGCAGTTCTTC. The encoded protein is CSAQTSGFNEQFF. The chain recombines TRBV20-1 with TRBJ2-1; 9 nucleotides match TRBD2. The CDR3 has 13 residues. The germline V gene has CDR1 DFQATT and CDR2 SNEGSKA (reference sequence). V gave up 6 bases and J gave up 7 bases; unmatched junction bases: 7.

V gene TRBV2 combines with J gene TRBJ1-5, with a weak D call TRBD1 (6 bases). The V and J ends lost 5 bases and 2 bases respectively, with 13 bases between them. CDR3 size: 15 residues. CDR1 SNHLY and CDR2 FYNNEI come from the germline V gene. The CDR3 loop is CASSTLTGGNQPQHF. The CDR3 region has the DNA TGTGCCAGCAGTACCCTGACAGGCGGCAATCAGCCCCAGCATTTT. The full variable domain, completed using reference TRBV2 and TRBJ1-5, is EPEVTQTPSHQVTQMGQEVILRCVPISNHLYFYWYRQILGQKVEFLVSFYNNEISEKSEIFDDQFSVERPDGSNFTLKIRSTKLEDSAMYFCASSTLTGGNQPQHFGDGTRLSIL.

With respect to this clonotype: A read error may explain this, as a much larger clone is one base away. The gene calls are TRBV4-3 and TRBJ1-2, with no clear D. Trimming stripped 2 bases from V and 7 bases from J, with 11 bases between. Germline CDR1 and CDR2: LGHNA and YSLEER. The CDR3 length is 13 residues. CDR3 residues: CASSQSGRGGYTF. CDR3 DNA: TGCGCCAGCAGCCAATCGGGCCGGGGTGGCTACACCTTC.